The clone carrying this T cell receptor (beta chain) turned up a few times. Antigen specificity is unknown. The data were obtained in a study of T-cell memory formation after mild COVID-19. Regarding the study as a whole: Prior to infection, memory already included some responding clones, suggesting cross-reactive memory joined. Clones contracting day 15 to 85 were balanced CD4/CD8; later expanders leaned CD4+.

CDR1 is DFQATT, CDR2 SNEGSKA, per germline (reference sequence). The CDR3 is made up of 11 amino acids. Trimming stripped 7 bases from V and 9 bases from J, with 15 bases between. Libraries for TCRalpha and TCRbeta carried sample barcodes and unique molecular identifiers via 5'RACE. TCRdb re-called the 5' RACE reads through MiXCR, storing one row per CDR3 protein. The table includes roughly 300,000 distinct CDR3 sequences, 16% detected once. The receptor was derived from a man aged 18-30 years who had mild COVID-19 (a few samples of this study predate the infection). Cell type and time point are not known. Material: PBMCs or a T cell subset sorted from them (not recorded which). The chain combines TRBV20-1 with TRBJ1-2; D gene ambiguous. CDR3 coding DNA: TGCAGTGTTCCCGGCGGCAGCAGCTACACCTTC. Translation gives CSVPGGSSYTF.